This T cell receptor (beta chain) was sequenced in a study of shared clonotypes between healthy human individuals. Study summary: The study used three CD4 naive, three CD4 memory, two CD8 naive and one CD8 memory plate per donor. Broader study findings: Shared across a few donors were around 5% of the naive CD4 clonotypes. Memory subsets generally showed lower estimated richness than naive subsets.

At the deep level, the assay was run. TCRdb's table, derived via immunoSEQ multiplex PCR, lists solely in-frame clones and lacks some. The sample has a few million clones, 85% to 95% seen once; the top ten hold roughly 0.13%. Concerning this clone itself: The antigen is unknown.

Trimming took 4 bases from V and 1 from J, leaving 10 bases between them. CDR1 SGHNT and CDR2 YYREEE come from the germline V gene (reference sequence). This CDR3 contains 14 residues. Material for sequencing was naive CD4+ T cells sorted from blood. Indicated subset: CD45RA+ positively selected. The V call is TRBV5-4, the J call TRBJ2-3; D is possibly TRBD1 (6 bases). The receptor was isolated from a man aged 18-30 years in good health. The CDR3 nucleotides are TGTGCCAGCAGCGGCAAGGGGGGCACAGATACGCAGTATTTT. The encoded protein is CASSGKGGTDTQYF.